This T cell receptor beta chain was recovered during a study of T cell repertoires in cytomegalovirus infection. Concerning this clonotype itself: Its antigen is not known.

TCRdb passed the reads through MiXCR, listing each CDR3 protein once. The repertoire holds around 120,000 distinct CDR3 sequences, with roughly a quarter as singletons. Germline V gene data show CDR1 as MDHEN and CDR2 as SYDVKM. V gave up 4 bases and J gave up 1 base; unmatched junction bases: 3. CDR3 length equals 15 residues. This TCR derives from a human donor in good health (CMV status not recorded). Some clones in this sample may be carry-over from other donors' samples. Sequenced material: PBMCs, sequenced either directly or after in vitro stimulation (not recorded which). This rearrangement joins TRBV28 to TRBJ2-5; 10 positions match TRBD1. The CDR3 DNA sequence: TGTGCCAGCAGTTATCGGGACAGGGGCCAAGAGACCCAGTACTTC. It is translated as CASSYRDRGQETQYF. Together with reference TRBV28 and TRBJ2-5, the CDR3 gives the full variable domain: DVKVTQSSRYLVKRTGEKVFLECVQDMDHENMFWYRQDPGLGLRLIYFSYDVKMKEKGDIPEGYSVSREKKERFSLILESASTNQTSMYLCASSYRDRGQETQYFGPGTRLLVL.